Below, one T cell receptor (beta chain) is given with its context. The repertoire was sequenced with immunoSEQ multiplex PCR; TCRdb's copy has only in-frame clones and lacks some. The sample has more than 200,000 clones, around 86% seen once; the top ten hold roughly 7.2%. CDR3 length: 15 amino acids. Germline assignment: CDR1 LNHDA and CDR2 SQIVND (reference sequence). With 0 bases removed from V and 1 base from J, the gap between germline ends came to 6 bases. The entry originates in a study of blood T cell repertoires in COVID-19. Study members were between roughly 18 and 100 years old and lived in roughly 24 US regions.

Sequencing input: PBMCs or T cells enriched from blood (not recorded which). This TCR was recovered from a man aged 25-40 years in a cohort exposed to, infected with or recovered from COVID-19 (not recorded which). The genes are TRBV19 and TRBJ2-2; D uncertain. DNA for the CDR3: TGTGCCAGTAGTATAGAGGGCCTGAACACCGGGGAGCTGTTTTTT. Translated, it gives CASSIEGLNTGELFF.